The clone carrying this T cell receptor beta chain was counted between two and nine times. Its target is not known. This sample was taken from a study of T cell repertoires in cytomegalovirus infection. On the study more broadly: It was recently identified HLA-C-restricted and well-studied HLA-B-restricted CMV epitopes that the study used. Both a matching HLA type and CMV infection were indicated by public TCR beta signatures. Regarding the study as a whole: What dominated the ex vivo response were HLA-C-restricted CMV-specific TCR beta clonotypes. Adding up the frequency of public TCR beta families identified people who carried CMV plus the relevant HLA.

The CDR3 sequence is 16 residues long. Trimming pared 4 bases from V and 7 bases from J, leaving 17 bases between. Germline V CDR1 and CDR2: SGHTA, FQGNSA. TCRdb called the reads again in MiXCR, with one record for every CDR3 protein. The repertoire consists of approximately 500,000 distinct CDR3 sequences, with 30% to 35% occurring once and the leading ten covering roughly a sixth. The sample consisted of cultured PBMCs, taken from culture after CMV antigen stimulation. V and J are TRBV7-2 and TRBJ1-6, with D perhaps matching TRBD1 (5 bases). The receptor was isolated from a human donor in good health (CMV status not recorded). Some clones in this sample may be carry-over from other donors' samples. CDR3 nucleotide sequence: TGTGCCAGCAGCTCGTCTGGGGGAGACGGAAATTCACCCCTCCACTTT. Protein sequence: CASSSSGGDGNSPLHF. The full variable domain, its missing parts supplied by reference TRBV7-2 and TRBJ1-6, is GAGVSQSPSNKVTEKGKDVELRCDPISGHTALYWYRQSLGQGLEFLIYFQGNSAPDKSGLPSDRFSAERTGGSVSTLTIQRTQQEDSAVYLCASSSSGGDGNSPLHFGNGTRLTVT.